Only a few counts were recorded for the clone carrying this T cell receptor beta chain. Breast cancer patients provided tissue from their axillary draining lymph nodes. This record belongs to a study of breast tumors, draining lymph nodes, adjacent tissues. TCRdb redid the calling of the multiplex PCR reads with MiXCR, one entry per CDR3 protein. The table has around 120,000 distinct CDR3 sequences, around 20% seen once. The CDR3 has 15 amino acids. With 4 bases clipped from V and 0 bases from J, the junction kept 2 bases outside the gene matches. CDR1 is KGHDR and CDR2 is SFDVKD in the germline V gene.

The clonotype was recovered from a female donor with breast cancer. Some clones in this sample may be carry-over from other donors' samples. Sample: axillary lymph node tissue. J is TRBJ1-1 and V is TRBV24-1; 9 bases are shared with TRBD1. CDR3 in DNA: TGTGCCACCAGTGACGGACAGGGGTTGAACACTGAAGCTTTCTTT. The encoded protein is CATSDGQGLNTEAFF.